Following are 15 T cell receptor beta chains from one sample sequenced in a study of blood T cell repertoires in COVID-19. Libraries were prepared by immunoSEQ multiplex PCR; TCRdb keeps only in-frame clonotypes and omits some of them. This table holds about 140,000 clones, about 86% found once. The sequencing input was peripheral blood. The receptors stem from a human donor in a cohort sampled during active COVID-19.

V and J are TRBV4-1 and TRBJ2-1; TRBD2 agrees at 11 bases. The V and J ends lost 4 bases and 7 bases, in that order; junction bases with no gene match: 9. This CDR3 is 16 amino acids long. CDR1 is MGHRA and CDR2 is YSYEKL in the germline V gene. The CDR3 nucleotides read TGCGCCAGCAGCCCCCGGCTAGCGGGAGGTTCTAATGAGCAGTTCTTC. This sequence encodes CASSPRLAGGSNEQFF.

As DNA, the CDR3 is TGTGCCAGCAGTTACTCGCAAGCGGGCCGCACAGATACGCAGTATTTT. Its translation: CASSYSQAGRTDTQYF. The J gene is TRBJ2-3, the V gene TRBV6-5, with D possibly matching TRBD2 (6 bases). The CDR3 is 16 residues long. The V and J ends lost 0 bases and 1 base respectively, with 11 bases between them. Germline V gene lookup returns CDR1 MNHEY and CDR2 SVGAGI.

The chain recombines TRBV6-6 with TRBJ2-7; 9 positions match TRBD1. Germline CDR1 is MNHNY and CDR2 is SVGAGI (reference sequence). The CDR3 loop spans 15 amino acids. J was trimmed by 2 bases and V by 6 bases; bases with no gene match: 8. The CDR3 bases are TGTGCCAGCAGGGCAGGGACAGGGTTAACCTACGAGCAGTACTTC. It encodes CASRAGTGLTYEQYF.

CDR3 in amino acids: CASRQGAGEKLFF. Written as DNA, the CDR3 is TGCGCCAGTCGACAGGGGGCAGGTGAAAAACTGTTTTTT. The V call is TRBV5-1, the J call TRBJ1-4; 10 nucleotides agree with TRBD1. CDR3 length equals 13 residues. V lost 8 bases, J lost 7 bases, and 5 bases stayed unmatched. From germline, CDR1 is SGHRS and CDR2 YFSETQ.

CDR3 amino acids: CASGTSRDRVKGYTF. The CDR3, as DNA: TGTGCCAGCGGAACGTCCCGGGACAGGGTTAAGGGCTACACCTTC. V gene TRBV28 combines with J gene TRBJ1-2, with TRBD1 matching 9 bases. In germline, CDR1 is MDHEN, CDR2 SYDVKM. This CDR3 has 15 residues. V lost 8 bases to trimming and J lost 8 bases; unmatched junction nucleotides: 15.

The rearrangement links TRBV19 to TRBJ2-5, with D perhaps TRBD2 (5 bases). CDR1 is LNHDA, CDR2 SQIVND, per germline (reference sequence). V was pared by 1 base and J by 5 bases, with 8 bases between. The CDR3 runs 13 residues. CDR3 coding DNA: TGTGCCAGTAGTATAGTGCCGGGGGAGACCCAGTACTTC. It specifies CASSIVPGETQYF.

The V and J genes are TRBV19 and TRBJ2-1; 8 bases are shared with TRBD2. This CDR3 is 15 amino acids long. CDR1 and CDR2 (germline): LNHDA, SQIVND (reference sequence). V was pared by 3 bases and J by 13 bases, with 14 bases of the junction left unmatched. This chain's CDR3 is CASSMLELLAVQQFF. CDR3 DNA: TGTGCCAGTAGTATGTTAGAACTACTAGCGGTACAACAGTTCTTC.

V is TRBV11-2 and J is TRBJ2-6; D is possibly TRBD1 (7 bases). With 5 bases removed from V and 0 bases from J, the gap between germline ends came to 17 bases. Germline lookup yields CDR1 SGHAT and CDR2 FQNNGV. The CDR3 is made up of 18 amino acids. The CDR3 protein is CASSGGTVPFSGANVLTF. CDR3 sequence (DNA): TGTGCCAGCAGCGGGGGGACAGTCCCATTCTCTGGGGCCAACGTCCTGACTTTC.

This chain joins TRBV7-2 and TRBJ2-7; 8 bases are shared with TRBD1. The germline V gene has CDR1 SGHTA and CDR2 FQGNSA. CDR3 length: 15 amino acids. Trimming cost V 5 bases and J 1 base; bases outside gene matches: 7. The CDR3 spells CASSISDRASYEQYF. The CDR3 DNA follows: TGTGCCAGCAGCATATCGGACAGGGCTTCCTACGAGCAGTACTTC.

The rearrangement joins TRBV5-3 to TRBJ2-7; 7 bases agree with TRBD1. TRBV5-3 is filed as an ORF, its function uncertain. This CDR3 has 13 amino acids. Trimming cost V 8 bases and J 0 bases; bases outside gene matches: 5. The CDR3 here is CARTGLISYEQYF. CDR3 DNA: TGTGCCAGGACAGGGTTGATCTCCTACGAGCAGTACTTC.

The chain is built from TRBV11-2 and TRBJ2-5, with 15 bases fitting TRBD2. Germline V gene data show CDR1 as SGHAT and CDR2 as FQNNGV. J gave up 1 base and V 1 base, and 7 bases lay outside the gene matches. The CDR3 contains 19 residues. The CDR3 nucleotides read TGTGCCAGCAGCTTAGGCCCGGGACTAGCGGGAGGAACCCAAGAGACCCAGTACTTC. Translating it yields CASSLGPGLAGGTQETQYF.

The V call is TRBV27, the J call TRBJ2-7, with D possibly being TRBD1 (6 bases). Trimming took 5 bases from V and 0 from J, leaving 14 bases between them. Germline V CDR1 and CDR2: MNHEY, SMNVEV (reference sequence). The CDR3 runs 15 residues. The CDR3 region is CASSGQGLHSYEQYF. Written as DNA, the CDR3 is TGTGCCAGCAGTGGGCAGGGGCTCCACTCCTACGAGCAGTACTTC.

V and J are TRBV5-6 and TRBJ2-5; 7 bases fit TRBD2. This CDR3 region has 15 residues. CDR1 SGHDT and CDR2 YYEEEE come from the germline V gene. V was pared by 0 bases and J by 5 bases, with 7 bases of the junction left unmatched. CDR3 amino acids: CASSLDGGGSETQYF. As DNA, the CDR3 is TGTGCCAGCAGCTTGGATGGCGGGGGATCGGAGACCCAGTACTTC.

This clone turned up a few times. The rearrangement links TRBV5-1 to TRBJ2-7, with TRBD2 matching 10 bases. The CDR3 runs 15 residues. Germline trimming cut 4 bases from V and 1 base from J; bases unmatched to any gene: 5. CDR1 is SGHRS, CDR2 YFSETQ, per germline. The CDR3 DNA sequence: TGCGCCAGCAGCGCACCGGGACTAGCGTCCTACGAGCAGTACTTC. Translating gives CASSAPGLASYEQYF.

This chain connects TRBV7-3 to TRBJ2-7, with 7 bases matching TRBD2. The germline V gene encodes CDR1 SGHTA and CDR2 FQGTGA. The V gene end was trimmed by 0 bases and the J gene end by 4 bases; junction bases not matched to a gene: 18. The length of the CDR3 is 19 residues. The DNA for the CDR3 is TGTGCCAGCAGCTTAACCGTGGAGGTGTGGGAGGGCCTAGGATACGAGCAGTACTTC. It translates to CASSLTVEVWEGLGYEQYF.